Below are 23 T cell receptor beta chains sequenced from a single sample in a study of vaccination effects on CD4 cells after COVID-19. Before sequencing, viral peptide pools were used by the ViraFEST assay to expand antigen-specific CD4+ T cells. After about 10 days in culture, the CD4+ T cells were isolated. Vaccine administered to participants consisted of two doses of either BNT162b2 or mRNA-1273. Sequencing was performed with immunoSEQ multiplex PCR; in TCRdb, only in-frame clones are kept and a portion is missing. The data hold fewer than 40,000 clones, with 70% to 85% observed a single time. These TCRs are of unknown antigen specificity. The source material was CD4+ T cells from PBMCs cultured with HCoV-NL63 spike peptides, sampled after COVID-19 vaccination. The receptors here all came from a human donor who received a COVID-19 vaccine. Some clones in this sample may be carry-over from other donors' samples.

The rearrangement uses TRBV2 and TRBJ2-5; 7 bases agree with TRBD1. Germline V gene data show CDR1 as SNHLY and CDR2 as FYNNEI. The CDR3 consists of 15 residues. V was pared by 5 bases and J by 5 bases, with 11 bases of the junction left unmatched. DNA of the CDR3: TGTGCCAGCAGTCAAAACTCGGTAGGGGGCGAGACCCAGTACTTC. Residues: CASSQNSVGGETQYF.

The V gene is TRBV28, the J gene TRBJ2-6, with D possibly being TRBD2 (6 bases). The CDR3 loop spans 16 amino acids. Trimming took 3 bases from V and 0 from J, leaving 9 bases between them. From germline, CDR1 is MDHEN and CDR2 SYDVKM. The CDR3 sequence: CASSFDGGSGANVLTF. DNA for the CDR3: TGTGCCAGCAGTTTTGACGGGGGCTCTGGGGCCAACGTCCTGACTTTC.

This sequence joins TRBV5-4 and TRBJ2-1; 9 nucleotides agree with TRBD2. V trimming: 5 bases; J trimming: 0 bases; junction bases outside the gene matches: 3. Germline V gene sequence: CDR1 SGHNT, CDR2 YYREEE (reference sequence). This CDR3 region has 15 residues. The CDR3 DNA reads TGTGCCAGCAGTTTAGCGGGGGCCTCCTACAATGAGCAGTTCTTC. This translates into CASSLAGASYNEQFF.

The rearrangement links TRBV2 to TRBJ1-4; D gene unclear. This CDR3 contains 14 residues. V gave up 8 bases and J gave up 4 bases, with 14 bases separating them. Germline V gene lookup returns CDR1 SNHLY and CDR2 FYNNEI. The CDR3 region is CASVALFSNEKLFF. Written as DNA, the CDR3 is TGTGCCAGCGTTGCGCTTTTTAGTAATGAAAAACTGTTTTTT.

The V call is TRBV3-1 (or the pseudogene TRBV3-2), the J call TRBJ1-2; D unclear. The V end was cut by 2 bases, the J end by 8 bases, with 9 bases between. The CDR3 sequence is 12 residues long. In germline, CDR1 is LGHDT, CDR2 YNNKEL (reference sequence). The CDR3 DNA follows: TGTGCCAGCAGCCAAACAATAACAGGCTACACCTTC. Its protein product is CASSQTITGYTF.

CDR3 bases: TGTGCCAGTTCCACAGGGGACGAGTACAATGAGCAGTTCTTC. This encodes CASSTGDEYNEQFF. The J gene is TRBJ2-1, the V gene TRBV9; 7 bases match TRBD1. This CDR3 contains 14 residues. Germline assignment: CDR1 SGDLS and CDR2 YYNGEE. V trimming: 8 bases; J trimming: 4 bases; junction bases outside the gene matches: 9. The full variable domain, its missing parts supplied by reference TRBV9 and TRBJ2-1, is DSGVTQTPKHLITATGQRVTLRCSPRSGDLSVYWYQQSLDQGLQFLIQYYNGEERAKGNILERFSAQQFPDLHSELNLSSLELGDSALYFCASSTGDEYNEQFFGPGTRLTVL.

The chain carries TRBV5-1 and TRBJ1-1; perhaps TRBD1 as D (5 bases). V lost 4 bases to trimming and J lost 7 bases, with 23 bases between them. The CDR3 extends over 16 amino acids. Germline CDR1 and CDR2: SGHRS and YFSETQ. The CDR3 region is CASSRRPAGGIFEAFF. DNA of the CDR3: TGCGCCAGCAGCCGGCGACCGGCGGGGGGAATTTTTGAAGCTTTCTTT.

The chain carries TRBV2 and TRBJ1-2; 7 bases are shared with TRBD1. CDR3 size: 14 residues. The V segment lost 6 bases and the J segment 4 bases; nucleotides outside the gene matches: 8. CDR1 is SNHLY, CDR2 FYNNEI, per germline. CDR3 nucleotides: TGTGCCAGCAGGATGACAGGGACGGGCTATGGCTACACCTTC. Its protein is CASRMTGTGYGYTF.

This chain connects TRBV4-3 to TRBJ2-3; TRBD2 agrees at 10 bases. V trimming: 1 base; J trimming: 6 bases; junction bases outside the gene matches: 10. The CDR3 has 17 residues. CDR1 is LGHNA, CDR2 YSLEER, per germline. The CDR3 nucleotides read TGCGCCAGCAGCCAAGGACCAGGACTAGCGGTTACCGATACGCAGTATTTT. Protein sequence: CASSQGPGLAVTDTQYF.

The V call is TRBV30, the J call TRBJ1-3; 10 positions match TRBD1. This CDR3 is built from 20 residues. CDR1 and CDR2 from the germline V gene are GTSNPN and SVGIG (reference sequence). Trimming at V came to 0 bases and at J to 3 bases, leaving 17 bases not matched to a gene. Here the CDR3 reads CAWSVSRILSGTGVGNTIYF. The CDR3 DNA reads as TGTGCCTGGAGTGTCTCGAGAATTTTATCGGGGACAGGGGTTGGAAACACCATATATTTT.

The chain uses TRBV5-1 and TRBJ2-5; no clear D. The V gene's germline CDR1 is SGHRS and CDR2 YFSETQ. Trimming cost V 7 bases and J 3 bases, with 16 bases left between them. The CDR3 length is 14 residues. In DNA, the CDR3 is TGCGCCAGCGGCTCGGTCCGTAAGGAAGAGACCCAGTACTTC. Translated, it gives CASGSVRKEETQYF.

The chain employs TRBV25-1 and TRBJ2-7; D is ambiguous. The germline CDR1 and CDR2 sequences are MGHDK and SYGVNS. This CDR3 is built from 12 residues. With 3 bases removed from V and 3 bases from J, the gap between germline ends came to 6 bases. The CDR3 region has the DNA TGTGCCAGCAGTGACAGAGACTACGAGCAGTACGTC. Translated, it gives CASSDRDYEQYV.

This clone was seen a few times. The chain couples TRBV7-3 to TRBJ2-6; unclear D gene. Trimming pared 5 bases from V and 0 bases from J, leaving 14 bases between. This CDR3 comprises 17 residues. Germline V gene lookup returns CDR1 SGHTA and CDR2 FQGTGA. This chain's CDR3 is CASSPYIVGSGANVLTF. DNA for the CDR3: TGTGCCAGCAGCCCCTACATTGTCGGCTCTGGGGCCAACGTCCTGACTTTC.

Only one count was recorded for this clone. The chain employs TRBV24-1 and TRBJ2-6, with 7 nucleotides matching TRBD1. V shed 9 bases, J shed 2 bases, and the junction held 12 bases outside the gene matches. This CDR3 spans 17 amino acids. The germline V gene encodes CDR1 KGHDR and CDR2 SFDVKD. The CDR3 bases are TGTGCCACCTCCAATACAGGGGCGACCCCTGGGGCCAACGTCCTGACTTTC. Its protein product is CATSNTGATPGANVLTF.

The V gene is TRBV24-1, the J gene TRBJ2-3; 7 nucleotides align to TRBD2. Germline V gives CDR1 KGHDR, CDR2 SFDVKD. V shed 1 base and J 1 base; nucleotides not matched to a gene: 1. This CDR3 is 15 amino acids long. The CDR3 region has the DNA TGTGCCACCAGTGATTTTCGGGGGGGCACAGATACGCAGTATTTT. This codes for CATSDFRGGTDTQYF.

The chain carries TRBV30 and TRBJ2-3; no reliable D call. The CDR3 is 14 residues long. Germline V gene data show CDR1 as GTSNPN and CDR2 as SVGIG (reference sequence). The V end was cut by 4 bases, the J end by 2 bases, with 13 bases between. This chain's CDR3 is CAWNPVTVTDTQYF. CDR3 coding DNA: TGTGCCTGGAATCCCGTCACCGTCACAGATACGCAGTATTTT.

The chain links TRBV18 to TRBJ2-1, with D uncertain. Germline V gene lookup returns CDR1 KGHSH and CDR2 LQKENI. The V gene lost 3 bases and the J gene lost 2 bases, with 17 bases spanning the gap. This CDR3 has 17 residues. CDR3 sequence reads: CASSPSLTDSTYNEQFF. The CDR3 bases are TGTGCCAGCTCACCGTCTCTGACCGATTCTACCTACAATGAGCAGTTCTTC.

CDR3 in DNA: TGTGCCAGCAGCCCAAGTTCCGGGACAGGGGGCCTGGGTACTGAAGCTTTCTTT. Amino acid sequence: CASSPSSGTGGLGTEAFF. The chain uses TRBV11-2 and TRBJ1-1; 12 bases line up with TRBD1. Germline CDR1 reads SGHAT; CDR2 reads FQNNGV. The length of the CDR3 is 18 residues. The V gene end was trimmed by 5 bases and the J gene end by 5 bases; junction bases not matched to a gene: 15.

The table lists this clone with a count of one. The chain is built from TRBV3-1 (or the pseudogene TRBV3-2) and TRBJ2-3; 13 bases line up with TRBD2. CDR3 length equals 16 residues. Germline CDR1 is LGHDT and CDR2 is YNNKEL (reference sequence). Trimming removed 1 base from V and 6 bases from J; junction bases left unmatched: 4. CDR3 DNA: TGTGCCAGCAGCCAAGTTACTAGCGGGGGGGAGGATACGCAGTATTTT. Protein sequence: CASSQVTSGGEDTQYF.

The chain couples TRBV25-1 to TRBJ1-3; D gene unclear. Germline assignment: CDR1 MGHDK and CDR2 SYGVNS. With 3 bases removed from V and 9 bases from J, the gap between germline ends came to 12 bases. The CDR3 is made up of 13 amino acids. The CDR3: CASSEGSVGTIYF. CDR3 DNA sequence: TGTGCCAGCAGTGAGGGCTCGGTCGGCACCATATATTTT.

This clone has a handful of counts. V and J are TRBV28 and TRBJ1-6; D may be TRBD1 (6 bases). Germline V gene data show CDR1 as MDHEN and CDR2 as SYDVKM. Trimming shortened V by 8 bases and J by 6 bases, and 8 bases separated the two germline ends. CDR3 length equals 12 residues. The CDR3 spells CASGTINSPLHF. CDR3 DNA: TGTGCCAGCGGGACAATTAATTCACCCCTCCACTTT.

This rearrangement joins TRBV18 to TRBJ2-5; D is unclear. Germline V CDR1 and CDR2: KGHSH, LQKENI. CDR3 length: 11 amino acids. V was trimmed by 4 bases and J by 2 bases, leaving 2 bases between them. In nucleotides, the CDR3 is TGTGCCAGCTCACGTCAAGAGACCCAGTACTTC. Translated, it gives CASSRQETQYF.

The chain has TRBV4-3 and TRBJ2-2; D gene unclear. The CDR3 totals 17 residues. Trimming took 0 bases from V and 8 from J, leaving 19 bases between them. Germline V gene lookup returns CDR1 LGHNA and CDR2 YSLEER. CDR3 region: CASSQDPQTFFQGELFF. The DNA for the CDR3 is TGCGCCAGCAGCCAAGATCCGCAGACATTCTTCCAAGGGGAGCTGTTTTTT.